This entry lists 7 T cell receptor beta chains sequenced from one sample in a study of T cell repertoires in ileal Crohn's disease. Surgical specimens yielded lamina propria lymphocytes, which were density-gradient separated and then sorted. TCRdb keeps only in-frame clones here, not all; method: immunoSEQ multiplex PCR. This table holds about 1,100 clones, 86% found once. Material for sequencing was CD4+ T cells sorted from the ileum. Source of these receptors: an adult with Crohn's disease.

This clone has a single count. This sequence joins TRBV30 and TRBJ1-5; TRBD1 matches at 7 bases. V lost 1 base, J lost 7 bases, and 4 bases stayed unmatched. The CDR3 has 13 amino acids. Germline V CDR1 and CDR2: GTSNPN, SVGIG (reference sequence). CDR3 bases: TGTGCCTGGAGTGGACAGGGCCCCCAGCCCCAGCATTTT. Its protein is CAWSGQGPQPQHF.

V and J are TRBV29-1 and TRBJ2-3, with 12 bases matching TRBD2. Germline CDR1 and CDR2: SQVTM and ANQGSEA. CDR3 length: 14 amino acids. J gave up 5 bases and V 4 bases, and 4 bases lay outside the gene matches. CDR3 amino acids: CSVVRTSGVDTQYF. The CDR3 coding sequence is TGCAGCGTTGTTAGGACTAGCGGGGTAGATACGCAGTATTTT.

The chain combines TRBV6-5 with TRBJ1-3, with no clear D. CDR1 is MNHEY, CDR2 SVGAGI, per germline. Trimming pared 0 bases from V and 0 bases from J, leaving 6 bases between. This CDR3 comprises 15 residues. CDR3: CASSYSYGSGNTIYF. For the CDR3, the DNA is TGTGCCAGCAGTTACTCGTACGGCTCTGGAAACACCATATATTTT.

In its sample, this clone was seen once. The chain recombines TRBV6-1 with TRBJ1-3, with D unclear. The germline gives CDR1 MNHNS, CDR2 SASEGT. The CDR3 loop spans 16 amino acids. Trimming took 3 bases from V and 4 from J, leaving 16 bases between them. The CDR3 bases are TGTGCCAGCAGTGACCGGGGTTTCTCGAGAGGAAACACCATATATTTT. This codes for CASSDRGFSRGNTIYF.

The J gene is TRBJ1-5, the V gene TRBV28, with D unresolved. This CDR3 is 14 amino acids long. Germline V gene sequence: CDR1 MDHEN, CDR2 SYDVKM. V lost 1 base to trimming and J lost 7 bases, with 11 bases between them. The CDR3 nucleotides are TGTGCCAGCAGTTTATTGGCGGTATGGCAGCCCCAGCATTTT. It specifies CASSLLAVWQPQHF. The complete variable domain, with remaining parts taken from reference TRBV28 and TRBJ1-5, reads DVKVTQSSRYLVKRTGEKVFLECVQDMDHENMFWYRQDPGLGLRLIYFSYDVKMKEKGDIPEGYSVSREKKERFSLILESASTNQTSMYLCASSLLAVWQPQHFGDGTRLSIL.

This chain joins TRBV6-1 and TRBJ2-5; 8 nucleotides line up with TRBD1. Germline V gives CDR1 MNHNS, CDR2 SASEGT. V lost 5 bases to trimming and J lost 5 bases; unmatched junction nucleotides: 7. This CDR3 contains 14 residues. In DNA form, the CDR3 reads TGTGCCAGCAGTCGGGACAGGACCGTGGAGACCCAGTACTTC. It encodes CASSRDRTVETQYF.

This CDR3 reads CASSQSGRSGGYTF. CDR3 DNA: TGTGCCAGCAGCCAATCCGGGAGGTCCGGTGGCTACACCTTC. The rearrangement joins TRBV16 to TRBJ1-2; D is unclear. Trimming left V 0 bases short and J 7 bases short, with 12 bases between. From germline, CDR1 is KGHSY and CDR2 FQNENV. The length of the CDR3 is 14 residues.